This is a list of T cell receptor beta chains from one sample in a study of T cells after yellow fever vaccination. TCRdb passed the 5' RACE reads through MiXCR, listing each CDR3 protein once. The top ten clones hold less than 25% of a sample with 300,000 to 350,000 distinct CDR3 sequences, around 4.1% of them seen once. The source was PBMCs, collected 5 days after the yellow fever booster vaccination. The origin of the receptors is a man aged 18 to 30 who received the YFV17D yellow fever vaccine. The CDR3 runs from the conserved cysteine through the conserved F or W. The order of the fields is V gene, J gene, D gene, clone size, CDR3 protein, CDR3 DNA. D genes are given only for firm matches. The size field is filled for only some rows; it gives once, few, many or a size class.

>TRBV19|TRBJ2-7|TRBD2|few
CATASGGDYEQYF
TGTGCCACCGCATCGGGGGGGGACTACGAGCAGTACTTC
>TRBV7-8|TRBJ2-7|TRBD1|.
CASSTRQGKDEQYF
TGTGCCAGCAGCACACGACAGGGAAAGGACGAGCAGTACTTC
>TRBV7-2|TRBJ1-2|.|.
CASSLGGWDTNPEGYGYTF
TGTGCCAGCAGCTTAGGGGGCTGGGACACCAACCCAGAGGGGTATGGCTACACCTTC
>TRBV9|TRBJ2-2|TRBD1|few
CASSERQGLTGELFF
TGTGCCAGCAGCGAGAGACAGGGGTTGACCGGGGAGCTGTTTTTT
>TRBV30|TRBJ1-2|.|few
CAWSVRGFGYTF
TGTGCCTGGAGTGTAAGGGGATTCGGCTACACCTTC
>TRBV15|TRBJ2-2|.|few
CATRNPRTTGELFF
TGTGCCACCCGGAATCCAAGAACCACCGGGGAGCTGTTTTTT
>TRBV20-1|TRBJ2-5|.|many
CSARDGSSEETQYF
TGCAGTGCTAGAGATGGCTCTAGCGAGGAGACCCAGTACTTC
>TRBV28|TRBJ2-5|.|.
CASSLYGGREETQYF
TGTGCCAGCAGTTTATACGGGGGGCGGGAAGAGACCCAGTACTTC
>TRBV9|TRBJ2-3|TRBD2|.
CASSGTGTNGLDTQYF
TGTGCCAGCAGCGGAACCGGGACTAATGGTTTAGATACGCAGTATTTT
>TRBV19|TRBJ2-3|.|.
CARRPGQSTDTQYF
TGTGCCCGACGACCGGGCCAGAGCACAGATACGCAGTATTTT
>TRBV9|TRBJ2-4|.|many
CASSLTAENIQYF
TGTGCCAGCAGCCTGACAGCCGAAAACATTCAGTACTTC
>TRBV7-9|TRBJ2-6|.|.
CASRPPGANVLTF
TGTGCCAGCAGGCCCCCTGGGGCCAACGTCCTGACTTTC
>TRBV7-6|TRBJ2-7|.|few
CASSLAVESPGEQYF
TGTGCCAGCAGCTTAGCGGTGGAGAGCCCGGGCGAGCAGTACTTC
>TRBV6-1|TRBJ1-5|.|few
CASESGGVQPQHF
TGTGCCAGCGAATCTGGGGGCGTTCAGCCCCAGCATTTT
>TRBV5-1|TRBJ1-1|.|.
CASSLSGTFEAFF
TGCGCCAGCAGCTTAAGCGGGACGTTTGAAGCTTTCTTT
>TRBV12-3/TRBV12-4|TRBJ1-2|.|many
CASSLNLYGYTF
TGTGCCAGCAGTTTAAACCTCTATGGCTACACCTTC
>TRBV24-1|TRBJ1-2|.|.
CATSDRDRTNYGYTF
TGTGCCACCAGTGACCGTGACAGGACCAACTATGGCTACACCTTC
>TRBV6-5|TRBJ1-2|.|few
CATRWGYGYTF
TGTGCCACTCGGTGGGGCTATGGCTACACCTTC
>TRBV7-8|TRBJ1-5|TRBD1|few
CASSWDRRISNQPQHF
TGTGCCAGCAGCTGGGACAGGCGAATTAGCAATCAGCCCCAGCATTTT
>TRBV7-2|TRBJ2-4|TRBD1|many
CASRITGGIKNIQYF
TGTGCCAGCAGGATAACAGGGGGGATCAAAAACATTCAGTACTTC
>TRBV7-9|TRBJ1-2|.|few
CASSEASGSTGLGYTF
TGTGCCAGCAGCGAAGCCTCAGGGTCAACCGGGCTTGGCTACACCTTC
>TRBV7-2|TRBJ2-2|TRBD2|.
CASSITGTSVGELFF
TGTGCCAGCAGTATAACCGGGACTAGCGTCGGGGAGCTGTTTTTT
>TRBV7-2|TRBJ2-3|TRBD1|many
CASSLTRGPTQYF
TGTGCCAGCAGTTTAACGAGGGGGCCAACGCAGTATTTT
>TRBV4-3|TRBJ2-3|.|.
CASSQKHTQYF
TGCGCCAGCAGCCAAAAGCATACGCAGTATTTT
>TRBV7-2|TRBJ2-3|.|few
CGLGEHRDTDTQYF
TGTGGACTGGGGGAACATAGAGACACAGATACGCAGTATTTT
>TRBV5-1|TRBJ2-1|.|many
CASSFTGDWVNEQFF
TGCGCCAGCAGCTTTACGGGGGACTGGGTCAATGAGCAGTTCTTC
>TRBV18|TRBJ1-1|.|few
CASSPTANTEAFF
TGTGCCAGCTCACCAACAGCGAACACTGAAGCTTTCTTT
>TRBV11-2|TRBJ2-4|.|few
CASSLDPVTKNIQYF
TGTGCCAGCAGCTTAGACCCCGTGACCAAAAACATTCAGTACTTC
>TRBV7-9|TRBJ1-5|.|.
CASSGDSNQPQHF
TGTGCCAGCAGCGGGGATAGCAATCAGCCCCAGCATTTT
>TRBV6-5|TRBJ2-2|TRBD1|.
CASSPQGPGTGELFF
TGTGCCAGCAGTCCACAGGGGCCGGGGACCGGGGAGCTGTTTTTT
>TRBV7-6|TRBJ2-2|.|few
CASSARRRAELLTGELFF
TGTGCCAGCAGCGCGAGGAGGAGGGCCGAACTCCTCACCGGGGAGCTGTTTTTT
>TRBV6-2/TRBV6-3|TRBJ1-1|.|many
CASSYSTATEAFF
TGTGCCAGCAGTTATAGTACGGCCACTGAAGCTTTCTTT
>TRBV27|TRBJ1-6|.|many
CASSSRGSSYNSPLHF
TGTGCCAGCAGTTCCCGGGGAAGCTCCTATAATTCACCCCTCCACTTT
>TRBV18|TRBJ2-7|TRBD2|few
CASSPPGWVAGGTYEQYF
TGTGCCAGCTCACCCCCCGGCTGGGTAGCGGGGGGGACCTACGAGCAGTACTTC
>TRBV20-1|TRBJ2-1|TRBD2|many
CSARDRGLAGAPNEQFF
TGCAGTGCTAGAGATAGGGGACTAGCGGGGGCCCCCAATGAGCAGTTCTTC
>TRBV2|TRBJ2-1|TRBD1|.
CASSLDRGEVNEQFF
TGTGCCAGCAGTCTTGACAGGGGCGAAGTCAATGAGCAGTTCTTC
>TRBV4-2|TRBJ2-1|.|few
CASSQESAGTLPAPYNEQFF
TGTGCCAGCAGCCAAGAGTCGGCAGGCACGCTCCCTGCTCCTTACAATGAGCAGTTCTTC
>TRBV7-2|TRBJ2-1|TRBD2|few
CASSSSGVSSYNEQFF
TGTGCCAGCAGTTCTAGCGGGGTCAGCTCCTACAATGAGCAGTTCTTC
>TRBV7-8|TRBJ1-3|.|few
CASSLAYHPEFPGSGNTIYF
TGTGCCAGCAGCTTAGCCTACCATCCCGAATTTCCTGGGTCTGGAAACACCATATATTTT
>TRBV10-2|TRBJ2-3|.|many
CASSDWAGGTDTQYF
TGCGCCAGCAGTGATTGGGCAGGGGGCACAGATACGCAGTATTTT
>TRBV4-1|TRBJ1-5|.|.
CASSLQDGAGGQPQHF
TGCGCCAGCAGCCTCCAAGATGGAGCCGGAGGCCAGCCCCAGCATTTT
>TRBV4-2|TRBJ2-1|.|few
CASSGGSYNEQFF
TGTGCCAGCTCTGGGGGTTCCTACAATGAGCAGTTCTTC
>TRBV10-1|TRBJ2-5|TRBD1|.
CASGDRGQETQYF
TGCGCCAGCGGGGACAGGGGGCAAGAGACCCAGTACTTC
>TRBV6-5|TRBJ2-7|.|many
CASSYSVRGAYEQYF
TGTGCCAGCAGTTACTCAGTAAGGGGGGCGTACGAGCAGTACTTC
>TRBV5-1|TRBJ2-5|.|many
CASSLPLEETQYF
TGCGCCAGCAGCTTGCCCCTTGAAGAGACCCAGTACTTC
>TRBV6-5|TRBJ1-4|.|many
CASSYQVRTDPEKLFF
TGTGCCAGCAGTTACCAGGTCAGGACAGATCCTGAAAAACTGTTTTTT
>TRBV4-3|TRBJ1-4|.|.
CASTRVKVASDEKLFF
TGCGCCAGCACCAGGGTTAAGGTAGCTTCAGATGAAAAACTGTTTTTT
>TRBV6-5|TRBJ2-5|.|.
CASSLDRSLGQETQYF
TGTGCCAGCAGTCTCGATCGATCATTGGGACAAGAGACCCAGTACTTC
>TRBV7-2|TRBJ2-7|TRBD2|once
CASSPPGVAGLNYEQYF
TGTGCCAGCAGCCCCCCAGGAGTAGCGGGGCTAAACTACGAGCAGTACTTC
>TRBV24-1|TRBJ2-5|.|many
CATSGQARETQYF
TGTGCCACCAGTGGCCAGGCCCGGGAGACCCAGTACTTC
>TRBV7-6|TRBJ2-2|.|many
CASSLYSSTNTGELFF
TGTGCCAGCAGCTTATACAGCAGCACGAACACCGGGGAGCTGTTTTTT
>TRBV3-1|TRBJ1-4|TRBD1|few
CASSQKGTGIEKLFF
TGTGCCAGCAGCCAAAAAGGGACAGGAATTGAAAAACTGTTTTTT
>TRBV4-1|TRBJ1-4|TRBD1|.
CASSQLQGLGEKLFF
TGCGCCAGCAGCCAATTACAGGGGTTGGGGGAAAAACTGTTTTTT